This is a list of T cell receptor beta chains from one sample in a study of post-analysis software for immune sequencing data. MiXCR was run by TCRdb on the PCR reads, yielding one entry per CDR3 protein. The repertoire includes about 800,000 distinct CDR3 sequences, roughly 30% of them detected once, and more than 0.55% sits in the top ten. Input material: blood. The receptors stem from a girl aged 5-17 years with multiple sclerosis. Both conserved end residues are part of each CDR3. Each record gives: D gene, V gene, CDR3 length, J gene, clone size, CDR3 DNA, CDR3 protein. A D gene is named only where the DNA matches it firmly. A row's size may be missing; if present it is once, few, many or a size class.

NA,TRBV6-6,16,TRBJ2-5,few,TGTGCCAGCAGTTACTCCGGGAGCCCCCCAGGGGAGACCCAGTACTTC,CASSYSGSPPGETQYF
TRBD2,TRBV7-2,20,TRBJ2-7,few,TGTGCCAGCAGCTTCCTACCGCCGGGACTAGCGGGAGGGCCAACCTACGAGCAGTACTTC,CASSFLPPGLAGGPTYEQYF
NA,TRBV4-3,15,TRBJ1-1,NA,TGCGCCAGCAGCCAACTAGCCGACATGAACACTGAAGCTTTCTTT,CASSQLADMNTEAFF
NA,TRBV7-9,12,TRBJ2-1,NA,TGTGCCAGCAGCTTGGAGAGGAGTGAGCAGTTCTTC,CASSLERSEQFF
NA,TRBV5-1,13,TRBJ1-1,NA,TGCGCCAGCAGCTTGGTTTCGCAGGGAGAAGCTTTCTTT,CASSLVSQGEAFF
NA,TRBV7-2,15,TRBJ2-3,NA,TGTGCCAGCAGTTCCGGGACCTGGAGCACAGATACGCAGTATTTT,CASSSGTWSTDTQYF
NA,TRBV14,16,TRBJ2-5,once,TGTGCCAGCAGCCAAGATAGGGGGATTCGGCAAGAGACCCAGTACTTC,CASSQDRGIRQETQYF
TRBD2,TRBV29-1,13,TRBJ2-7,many,TGCAGCGTTGGGGGAGGGCGCTCCTACGAGCAGTACTTC,CSVGGGRSYEQYF
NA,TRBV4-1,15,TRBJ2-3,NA,TGCGCCAGCAGCCAAGAATTGATCAGCACAGATACGCAGTATTTT,CASSQELISTDTQYF
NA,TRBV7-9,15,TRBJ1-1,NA,TGTGCCAGCAGCTTAGAGCTCACCGTGGGCACTGAAGCTTTCTTT,CASSLELTVGTEAFF
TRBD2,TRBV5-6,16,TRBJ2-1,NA,TGTGCCAGCAGCCTGGGGCCCGGGACTAGTGCCAATGAGCAGTTCTTC,CASSLGPGTSANEQFF
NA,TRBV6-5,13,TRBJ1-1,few,TGTGCCAGCGTCGGCGGGCTGAACACTGAAGCTTTCTTT,CASVGGLNTEAFF
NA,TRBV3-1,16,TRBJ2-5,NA,TGTGCCAGCAGCCCCACTGAGTTCGGTCACCAAGAGACCCAGTACTTC,CASSPTEFGHQETQYF
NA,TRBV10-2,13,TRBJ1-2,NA,TGCGCCAGCAGTGCTCTTTTGACCTATGGCTACACCTTC,CASSALLTYGYTF
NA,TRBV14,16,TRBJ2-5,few,TGTGCCAGCAGCCAAGAATGGGGAGGAAGTCAAGAGACCCAGTACTTC,CASSQEWGGSQETQYF
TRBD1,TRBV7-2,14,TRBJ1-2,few,TGTGCCAGCAGCTCGCAGACAGGGGCGTATGGCTACACCTTC,CASSSQTGAYGYTF
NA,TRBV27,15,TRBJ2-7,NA,TGTGCCAGCAGTTTAGGGCTGACATTAGTCGACGAGCAGTACTTC,CASSLGLTLVDEQYF
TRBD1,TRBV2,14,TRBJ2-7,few,TGTGCCAGCAGGACGGGACAGGGGTCCTACGAGCAGTACTTC,CASRTGQGSYEQYF
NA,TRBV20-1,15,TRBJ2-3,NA,TGCAGTGCTGGAAACCCGGCAAGTAGCACAGATACGCAGTATTTT,CSAGNPASSTDTQYF
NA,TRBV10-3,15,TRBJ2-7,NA,TGTGCCATCAGCAGGGATGGCGAGGGCTGGTACGAGCAGTACTTC,CAISRDGEGWYEQYF